A few counts support the clone carrying this T cell receptor beta chain. The antigen remains unidentified. Uncontrolled infections, other autoimmune diseases, pregnancy or lactation led to exclusion of patients. PBMCs were sourced from over 8.5 ml fresh peripheral blood. Amplified TCR beta CDR3 regions derived from RNA transcripts. Using the HTBI primer set, a first-round RT-PCR was run on the TCR CDR3. Each CDR3 protein is one row after TCRdb ran MiXCR on the multiplex PCR reads. The table includes some 490,000 distinct CDR3 sequences, under 25% detected once. The CDR3 length is 15 residues. The V gene's germline CDR1 is SGHTA and CDR2 FQGTGA. Losses at the gene ends were 4 bases for V and 5 bases for J; bases not matched to a gene: 5. This sample stems from a study of T cells in Graves' hyperthyroidism and ophthalmopathy. Study results and limitations: Most clonotypes expanded in thyroid above 0.001 were likewise present in blood.

The gene calls are TRBV7-3 and TRBJ1-6; TRBD1 matches at 7 bases. The sequence was obtained from a woman in her sixties or seventies with Graves' ophthalmopathy. The material sequenced was blood. CDR3 DNA: TGTGCCAGCAGCTCGCAGGGGGGGGATAATTCACCCCTCCACTTT. Translating it yields CASSSQGGDNSPLHF.